This T cell receptor (beta chain) was identified in a study of cytomegalovirus exposure and HLA in healthy donors. Study-wide results and caveats: Upon later analysis, TCR association rates were observed to vary by HLA locus, being highest for DRB1 and lowest for HLA-C. Presence/absence analysis assumed near-uniform sequencing depth across donors.

As to this clone: Its cognate antigen is unknown.

V trimming: 4 bases; J trimming: 10 bases; junction bases outside the gene matches: 3. Germline V gives CDR1 SGHRS, CDR2 YFSETQ. CDR3 length: 11 amino acids. The study ran its PCR with 60 Vbeta and 13 Jbeta primers. Generated by immunoSEQ multiplex PCR, the TCRdb table keeps only in-frame clones and is missing some. Of 100,000 to 150,000 clones listed, more than 65% are singletons. The donors, nominally healthy at sampling, likely had unrecorded immune exposures. The source material was PBMCs. The V and J genes are TRBV5-1 and TRBJ2-3; 7 nucleotides line up with TRBD2. This TCR was recovered from a man between 18 and 29 years old in good health and CMV-seropositive. The CDR3 sequence: CASSDRGAQYF. In nucleotides, the CDR3 is TGCGCCAGCAGCGACCGGGGGGCGCAGTATTTT.